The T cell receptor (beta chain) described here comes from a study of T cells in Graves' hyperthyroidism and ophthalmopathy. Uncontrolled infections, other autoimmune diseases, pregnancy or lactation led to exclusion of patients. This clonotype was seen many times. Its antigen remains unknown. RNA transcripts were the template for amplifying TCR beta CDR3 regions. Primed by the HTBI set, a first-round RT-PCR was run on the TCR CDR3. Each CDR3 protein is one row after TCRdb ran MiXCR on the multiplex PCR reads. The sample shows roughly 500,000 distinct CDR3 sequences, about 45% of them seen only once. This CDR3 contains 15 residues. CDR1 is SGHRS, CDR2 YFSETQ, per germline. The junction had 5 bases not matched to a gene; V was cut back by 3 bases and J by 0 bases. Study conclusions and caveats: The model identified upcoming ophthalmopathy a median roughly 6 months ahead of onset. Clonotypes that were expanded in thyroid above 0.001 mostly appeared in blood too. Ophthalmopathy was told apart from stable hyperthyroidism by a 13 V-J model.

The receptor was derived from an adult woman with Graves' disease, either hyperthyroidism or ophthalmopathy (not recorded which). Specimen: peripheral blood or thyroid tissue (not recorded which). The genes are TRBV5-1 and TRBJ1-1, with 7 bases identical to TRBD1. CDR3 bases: TGCGCCAGCAGCTCCCAGGGGGTACTGAACACTGAAGCTTTCTTT. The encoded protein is CASSSQGVLNTEAFF. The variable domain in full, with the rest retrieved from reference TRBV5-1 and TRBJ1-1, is KAGVTQTPRYLIKTRGQQVTLSCSPISGHRSVSWYQQTPGQGLQFLFEYFSETQRNKGNFPGRFSGRQFSNSRSEMNVSTLELGDSALYLCASSSQGVLNTEAFFGQGTRLTVV.